This entry describes one T cell receptor (beta chain). Its antigen remains unidentified. No much larger clonotype is one base removed from it; base qualities were not supplied. The germline V gene (reference sequence) yields LGHDT for CDR1 and YNNKEL for CDR2. The trim is 1 base for V and 3 bases for J, with a gap of 9 bases between the germline ends. Reading from cysteine to phenylalanine, the CDR3 counts 14 amino acids. CDR3 DNA is the only sequence kept; it has 42 bases, read in frame from the first base. The collaborating institutions used their own protocols to collect whole blood in K2EDTA tubes. For TCRbeta analysis, collaborators shipped samples as frozen whole blood, isolated PBMCs, or DNA extracted from either of those sample types. This sample was taken from a study of blood T cell repertoires in COVID-19 (TCRdb year 2020). Notes on the research overall: Samples from collaborators originated in the United States, Italy and Spain and spanned both the acute and convalescent phases of COVID-19. Sample metadata almost always included a de-identified subject ID, COVID-19 status, age in years and sex. The material from the prospective study consisted of cDNA or gDNA derived from T cells, B-cell-depleted T cells, or PBMCs. The repertoires were made available in a free public database intended to serve as a resource for research on the immune response to SARS-CoV-2. Deeply sampled blood TCRbeta repertoires from subjects exposed to, actively infected with, or recovered from COVID-19 were included in the dataset. The samples were drawn from two sources: the first 160 participants of the ongoing ImmuneRACE study, and over 1,000 subjects contributed by 6 global collaborators. HLA class I and class II types, where available, came from metadata supplied by the sample provider rather than from assay-based typing.

Results the study describes overall, beyond this receptor: Clinical and demographic metadata were provided uncurated, with the amount varying by source and participant.

TCRbeta CDR3 regions were amplified from genomic DNA by means of the immunoSEQ Assay, a bias-controlled multiplex PCR. The published analysis was carried out like this. Within the assay, amplification of reference gene primers was used to estimate how many nucleated cells each sample contained. Sequence reads were collapsed and filtered to measure the absolute abundance of every unique TCRbeta CDR3 rearrangement. For each sample, productive Simpson clonality was calculated as the square root of Simpson's diversity index across productive rearrangements. As stored in TCRdb, this immuneACCESS dataset retains in-frame rearrangements with V and J assigned. A fraction of the clones does not appear; measured against another copy, unresolved V genes explain less than half of the discrepancy, and the remainder lacks a known reason. V, J and clone size are those of that table, while D and trimming were read from the DNA. In this sample the table shows tens of thousands of clones, approximately 85% of which occur a single time. The leading ten clones occupy around 20% of the sample.

This chain joins TRBV3-1 (or the pseudogene TRBV3-2) to TRBJ1-1, with the D gene too uncertain to name. This clonotype was sampled from a human donor in a cohort sampled during active COVID-19. The source material was peripheral blood. This receptor has the CDR3 CASSQVAVHTEAFF. The sequenced DNA: TGTGCCAGCAGCCAAGTTGCAGTTCACACTGAAGCTTTCTTT.